These 23 T cell receptor beta chains were sequenced from one sample in a study of regulatory T cells in long-lasting Graves disease. In building TCR beta libraries, iRepertoire HTBI primers were used together with Arm-PCR of CDR3 regions. TCRdb reprocessed the multiplex PCR reads via MiXCR and lists one record per CDR3 protein. This sample has approximately 400,000 distinct CDR3 sequences; approximately 12% occur once, and the top ten carry approximately 20%. Time point reported: newly diagnosed GD, antithyroid drugs for less than 3 months. The TCR library was prepared using RNA isolated from PBMCs. The sample was also linked to a second study, of T cells in Graves' hyperthyroidism and ophthalmopathy.

The sequencing used peripheral blood mononuclear cells (PBMCs), collected at new diagnosis, from a patient treated with antithyroid drugs. Receptors were obtained from a woman younger than 30 with Graves disease.

This clonotype came up many times. V and J are TRBV7-8 and TRBJ1-1; D gene ambiguous. The CDR3 has 11 amino acids. The germline CDR1 and CDR2 sequences are SGHVS and FQNEAQ. Deletions cut 5 bases from V and 0 bases from J, with 1 base between. DNA of the CDR3: TGTGCCAGCAGCATGAACACTGAAGCTTTCTTT. It yields the protein CASSMNTEAFF.

This clonotype was observed many times. This rearrangement joins TRBV12-3 or TRBV12-4 to TRBJ2-2; D unresolved. V was cut by 6 bases and J by 1 base, with 15 bases left in between. CDR3 length: 16 residues. This CDR3 reads CASSQLGFMNTGELFF. The CDR3, as DNA: TGTGCCAGCAGCCAACTGGGATTTATGAACACCGGGGAGCTGTTTTTT.

This clonotype occurred once. The gene calls are TRBV5-1 and TRBJ2-7, with TRBD1 identical over 9 bases. Trimming at V came to 4 bases and at J to 5 bases, leaving 7 bases not matched to a gene. The CDR3 is made up of 14 amino acids. In germline, CDR1 is SGHRS, CDR2 YFSETQ. CDR3 DNA: TGCGCCAGCAGCCAAGGGACAGGGCGGGACGAGCAGTACTTC. Encoded protein: CASSQGTGRDEQYF.

This clonotype came up once. Germline and junction disagree at one end, which may indicate a read error. The chain has TRBV20-1 and TRBJ2-7; D is possibly TRBD1 or TRBD2 (5 bases each). CDR1 and CDR2 from the germline V gene are DFQATT and SNEGSKA (reference sequence). The CDR3 contains 12 residues. The CDR3 DNA is TGCAGTGCCAGAGATGAGGGGTACGATCAGTACTTC. This encodes CSARDEGYDQYF.

The gene calls are TRBV27 and TRBJ2-6; possibly TRBD1 for D (6 bases). This CDR3 has 21 amino acids. Per germline, CDR1 MNHEY and CDR2 SMNVEV (reference sequence). The ends were cut back, 0 bases at V and 0 bases at J, with 21 bases in the middle. Here the CDR3 reads CASSLSRFFRTESSGANVLTF. CDR3 coding DNA: TGTGCCAGCAGTTTATCCAGGTTCTTTAGGACAGAGAGCTCTGGGGCCAACGTCCTGACTTTC.

This clonotype has more than one count but fewer than ten. A junction boundary mismatches the germline segment, possibly from a read error. V is TRBV5-1 and J is TRBJ2-2, with no clear D. Germline values: CDR1 SGHRS, CDR2 YFSETQ. The CDR3 totals 17 residues. In DNA, the CDR3 is TGCGCCACCAGCCAGTCCTCGTTCCATACGGAAGCCGGGGAGCTGTTTTTT. It is translated as CATSQSSFHTEAGELFF.

At least ten counts were recorded for this clonotype. The V call is TRBV27, the J call TRBJ1-1; maybe TRBD1 (5 bases). V was pared by 0 bases and J by 4 bases, with 9 bases between. The CDR3 totals 14 residues. Germline CDR1 and CDR2: MNHEY and SMNVEV (reference sequence). The CDR3 loop is CASSLSQGGTEAFF. CDR3 in DNA: TGTGCCAGCAGTTTATCCCAGGGCGGCACTGAAGCTTTCTTT.

This clonotype was counted at least ten times. The rearrangement joins TRBV3-1 to TRBJ2-1; 9 nucleotides align to TRBD2. The CDR3 covers 13 residues. J was trimmed by 9 bases and V by 5 bases; bases with no gene match: 5. The germline gives CDR1 LGHDT, CDR2 YNNKEL (reference sequence). CDR3 protein: CASSYSGGIEQFF. In nucleotides, the CDR3 is TGTGCCAGCAGCTATAGCGGGGGAATTGAGCAGTTCTTC.

This chain links TRBV27 with TRBJ1-6; 8 nucleotides line up with TRBD1. CDR1 is MNHEY and CDR2 is SMNVEV in the germline V gene (reference sequence). This CDR3 contains 16 residues. With 3 bases clipped from V and 2 bases from J, the junction kept 3 bases outside the gene matches. The CDR3 sequence: CASSFDRGAYNSPLHF. As DNA, the CDR3 is TGTGCCAGCAGTTTCGACAGGGGAGCCTATAATTCACCCCTCCACTTT.

This clonotype showed up many times. The V gene is TRBV2, the J gene TRBJ2-5, with D tentatively TRBD1 or TRBD2 (5 bases each). The V end lost 6 bases, the J end lost 4 bases, and 15 bases lay between the germline ends. The CDR3 loop spans 14 amino acids. Per the germline V gene, CDR1 is SNHLY and CDR2 is FYNNEI. CDR3 loop: CASSPGTAAETQYF. In DNA form, the CDR3 reads TGTGCCAGCAGCCCCGGGACCGCGGCAGAGACCCAGTACTTC.

The chain employs TRBV14 and TRBJ2-1; 10 bases fit TRBD2. CDR3 length equals 18 residues. From germline, CDR1 is SGHDN and CDR2 FVKESK. V lost 5 bases and J lost 4; bases outside the gene matches: 14. The CDR3 DNA reads as TGTGCCAGCAGCGAAGGCGGGGCTAGCGGGGGATTTTACAATGAGCAGTTCTTC. Translation gives CASSEGGASGGFYNEQFF.

This clonotype was detected many times. The chain uses TRBV12-3 or TRBV12-4 and TRBJ2-3; no definite D call. The CDR3 has 11 amino acids. Trimming took off 8 bases at V and 4 bases at J, with 7 bases between the two ends. The CDR3 is CASWLADTQYF. The CDR3 coding sequence is TGTGCCAGCTGGTTGGCAGATACGCAGTATTTT.

This clonotype was recorded many times. This rearrangement joins TRBV11-2 to TRBJ1-1, with 9 bases fitting TRBD1. Germline CDR1 reads SGHAT; CDR2 reads FQNNGV. The CDR3 sequence is 15 residues long. V trimming: 3 bases; J trimming: 0 bases; junction bases outside the gene matches: 2. The CDR3 DNA sequence: TGTGCCAGCAGCTTGGACAGGGGTGTGAACACTGAAGCTTTCTTT. This codes for CASSLDRGVNTEAFF.

The rearrangement uses TRBV6-2 or TRBV6-3 and TRBJ1-2; a possible D gene is TRBD1 (5 bases). Germline assignment: CDR1 MNHEY and CDR2 SVGEGT. Trimming pared 0 bases from V and 2 bases from J, leaving 10 bases between. The CDR3 loop spans 15 amino acids. The CDR3 DNA is TGTGCCAGCAGTTACTCGACAGCGACCAACTATGGCTACACCTTC. Translated, it gives CASSYSTATNYGYTF.

This clonotype was seen at least ten times. The chain uses TRBV7-2 and TRBJ2-7, with no clear D. V lost 1 base and J 9 bases, leaving 13 bases between the germline ends. This CDR3 is 13 amino acids long. Germline CDR1 is SGHTA and CDR2 is FQGNSA. In DNA, the CDR3 is TGTGCCAGCAGCTTAGAGCCAGGAAGTGGGCAGTACTTC. It is translated as CASSLEPGSGQYF.

This clonotype came up many times. V and J are TRBV12-3 or TRBV12-4 and TRBJ2-1; tentatively, D is TRBD1 (5 bases). Trimming removed 4 bases from V and 0 bases from J, with 10 bases in between. The CDR3 is made up of 15 amino acids. CDR3 sequence: CASSYRRSSYNEQFF. CDR3 DNA: TGTGCCAGCAGTTACAGGCGGAGCTCCTACAATGAGCAGTTCTTC.

This clonotype was seen at least ten times. The chain has TRBV27 and TRBJ2-3; the D is unclear. V was trimmed by 1 base and J by 0 bases, leaving 8 bases between them. CDR3 size: 15 residues. Germline-derived CDR1 and CDR2 are MNHEY and SMNVEV (reference sequence). This CDR3 is CASSLYDSSTDTQYF. CDR3 bases: TGTGCCAGCAGTTTATACGATTCTAGCACAGATACGCAGTATTTT.

This clonotype was recorded a few times. J is TRBJ2-2 and V is TRBV5-1, with TRBD2 identical over 15 bases. This CDR3 spans 20 amino acids. The V gene end was trimmed by 2 bases and the J gene end by 3 bases; junction bases not matched to a gene: 11. From germline, CDR1 is SGHRS and CDR2 YFSETQ. DNA of the CDR3: TGCGCCAGCAGCTTATTTCCCGGGACTAGCGGGAGGACAGACACCGGGGAGCTGTTTTTT. Its protein is CASSLFPGTSGRTDTGELFF.

This clonotype was seen at least ten times. This sequence joins TRBV10-3 and TRBJ2-5; 7 bases map to TRBD1. V trimming: 4 bases; J trimming: 4 bases; junction bases outside the gene matches: 9. This CDR3 has 15 residues. The V gene's germline CDR1 is ENHRY and CDR2 SYGVKD. The CDR3 DNA follows: TGTGCCATCAGTGGCAGGGGGAACGTTGGAGAGACCCAGTACTTC. This sequence encodes CAISGRGNVGETQYF.

This clonotype has at least ten counts. The chain has TRBV3-1 and TRBJ2-1, with D maybe TRBD2 (6 bases). V dropped 4 bases and J dropped 6 bases, with 16 bases sitting between them. The germline CDR1 and CDR2 sequences are LGHDT and YNNKEL (reference sequence). CDR3 size: 15 residues. The CDR3 protein is CASSPPADYPNEQFF. DNA of the CDR3: TGTGCCAGCAGCCCCCCGGCGGACTATCCCAATGAGCAGTTCTTC.

In its sample, this clonotype was seen many times. The CDR3 region is CASSPVAGVGYEQYF. The CDR3 nucleotides are TGTGCCAGCAGCCCAGTAGCGGGAGTCGGCTACGAGCAGTACTTC. The chain links TRBV7-2 to TRBJ2-7; 9 nucleotides line up with TRBD2. V trimming: 5 bases; J trimming: 3 bases; junction bases outside the gene matches: 8. The germline V gene has CDR1 SGHTA and CDR2 FQGNSA. CDR3 length equals 15 residues.

This clonotype was observed many times. The chain recombines TRBV19 with TRBJ2-2; D uncertain. The germline V gene has CDR1 LNHDA and CDR2 SQIVND (reference sequence). V lost 3 bases and J lost 6, with 8 bases in between. This CDR3 is 13 amino acids long. The DNA of the CDR3 is TGTGCCAGTAGTATTAACGCACCCGGGGAGCTGTTTTTT. Encoded protein: CASSINAPGELFF.

This clonotype has only a few counts. A single base separates this from a much larger clone, so it may be a read error. The rearrangement uses TRBV2 and TRBJ1-1; D is possibly TRBD1 (5 bases). CDR1 SNHLY and CDR2 FYNNEI come from the germline V gene. CDR3 length: 13 residues. In nucleotides, the CDR3 is TGTACCAGCAGTGAGAGGGGGAACACTGAAGCTTTCTTT. Translating it yields CTSSERGNTEAFF.